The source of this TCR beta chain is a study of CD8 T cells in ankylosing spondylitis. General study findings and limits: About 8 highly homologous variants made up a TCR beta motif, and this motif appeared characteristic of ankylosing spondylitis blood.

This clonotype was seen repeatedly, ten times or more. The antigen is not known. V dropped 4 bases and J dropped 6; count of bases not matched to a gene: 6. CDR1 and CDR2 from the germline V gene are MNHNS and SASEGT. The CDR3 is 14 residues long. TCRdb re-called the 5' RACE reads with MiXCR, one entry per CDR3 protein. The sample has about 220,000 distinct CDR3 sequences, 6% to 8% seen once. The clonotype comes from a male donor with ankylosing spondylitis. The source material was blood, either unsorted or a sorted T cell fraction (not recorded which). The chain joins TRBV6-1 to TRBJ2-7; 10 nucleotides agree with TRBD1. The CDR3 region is CASSGWDRGSEQYF. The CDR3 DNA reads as TGTGCCAGCAGTGGATGGGACAGGGGTTCCGAGCAGTACTTC.